Sequencing of this TCR beta chain was carried out in a study of cytomegalovirus exposure and HLA in healthy donors. Donors consisted of healthy bone marrow donors. As concerns this clone: As yet, its antigen is unknown.

Overall study findings and caveats: The only immune exposure information that was available was CMV serostatus. Reports state that TCR beta sequences accurately predicted most subjects' HLA-A and HLA-B alleles.

The PCR used 60 Vbeta and 13 Jbeta primers. Method: immunoSEQ multiplex PCR; TCRdb's copy keeps in-frame clones and lacks some. The sample records 150,000 to 200,000 clones, about 85% being singletons. Per germline, CDR1 MNHEY and CDR2 SMNVEV (reference sequence). The CDR3 loop spans 14 amino acids. V lost 0 bases to trimming and J lost 0 bases, with 5 bases between them. The sequencing sample was made of PBMCs. This sequence originates from a male donor in good health and CMV-seropositive. The genes are TRBV27 and TRBJ1-1; D uncertain. This CDR3 reads CASSLSTLNTEAFF. In DNA form, the CDR3 reads TGTGCCAGCAGTTTATCCACACTGAACACTGAAGCTTTCTTT.